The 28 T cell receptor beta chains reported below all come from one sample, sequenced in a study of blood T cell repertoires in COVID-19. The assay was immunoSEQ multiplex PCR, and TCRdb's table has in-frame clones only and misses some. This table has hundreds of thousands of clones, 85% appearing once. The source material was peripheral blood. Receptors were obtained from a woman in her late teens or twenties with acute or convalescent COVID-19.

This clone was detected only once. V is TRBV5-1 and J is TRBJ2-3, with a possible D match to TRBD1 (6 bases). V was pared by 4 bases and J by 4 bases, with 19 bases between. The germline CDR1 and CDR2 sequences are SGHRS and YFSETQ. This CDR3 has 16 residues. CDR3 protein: CASSPPGTGPSDTQYF. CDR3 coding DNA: TGCGCCAGCAGCCCACCCGGTACAGGGCCTTCAGATACGCAGTATTTT.

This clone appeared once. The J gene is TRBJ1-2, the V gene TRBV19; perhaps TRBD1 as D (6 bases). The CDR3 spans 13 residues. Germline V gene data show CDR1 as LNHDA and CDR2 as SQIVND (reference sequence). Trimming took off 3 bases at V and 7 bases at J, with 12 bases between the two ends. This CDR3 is CASSIGGALGYTF. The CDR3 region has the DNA TGTGCCAGTAGTATTGGGGGGGCGCTTGGCTACACCTTC.

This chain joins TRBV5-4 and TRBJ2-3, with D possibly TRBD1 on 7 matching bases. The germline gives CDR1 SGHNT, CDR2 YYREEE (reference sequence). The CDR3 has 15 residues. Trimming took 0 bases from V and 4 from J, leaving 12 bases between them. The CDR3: CASSLGRGEADTQYF. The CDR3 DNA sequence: TGTGCCAGCAGCTTGGGCAGGGGGGAGGCAGATACGCAGTATTTT.

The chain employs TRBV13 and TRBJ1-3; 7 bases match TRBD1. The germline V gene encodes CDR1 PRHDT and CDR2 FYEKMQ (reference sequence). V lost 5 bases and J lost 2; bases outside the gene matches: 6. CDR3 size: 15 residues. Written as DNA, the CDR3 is TGTGCCAGCAGCGCCGACAGGGTGACTGGAAACACCATATATTTT. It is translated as CASSADRVTGNTIYF.

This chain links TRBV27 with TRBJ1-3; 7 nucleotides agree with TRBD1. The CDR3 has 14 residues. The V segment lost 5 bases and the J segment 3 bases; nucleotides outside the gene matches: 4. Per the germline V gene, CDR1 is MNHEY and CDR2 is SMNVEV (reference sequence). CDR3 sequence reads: CASSPDRDGNTIYF. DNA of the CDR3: TGTGCCAGCAGTCCCGACAGGGATGGAAACACCATATATTTT.

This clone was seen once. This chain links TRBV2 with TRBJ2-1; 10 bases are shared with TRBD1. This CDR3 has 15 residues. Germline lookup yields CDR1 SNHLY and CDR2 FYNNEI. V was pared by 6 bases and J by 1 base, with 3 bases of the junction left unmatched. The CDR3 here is CASSGDRGSYNEQFF. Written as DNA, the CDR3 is TGTGCCAGCAGCGGGGACAGGGGATCCTACAATGAGCAGTTCTTC.

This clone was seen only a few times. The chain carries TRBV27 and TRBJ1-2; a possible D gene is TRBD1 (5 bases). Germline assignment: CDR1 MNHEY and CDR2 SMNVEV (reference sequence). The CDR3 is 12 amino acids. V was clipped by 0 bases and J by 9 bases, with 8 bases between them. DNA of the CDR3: TGTGCCAGCAGTTTATCGGGGGGAAGCTACACCTTC. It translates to CASSLSGGSYTF.

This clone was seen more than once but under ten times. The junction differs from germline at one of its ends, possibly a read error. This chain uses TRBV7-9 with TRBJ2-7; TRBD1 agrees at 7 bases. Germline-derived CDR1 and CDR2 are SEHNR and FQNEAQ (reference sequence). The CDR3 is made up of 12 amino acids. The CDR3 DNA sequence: TGTGCCAGCAGCTCGGGACAGTCTAAGGAGAACTTC. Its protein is CASSSGQSKENF.

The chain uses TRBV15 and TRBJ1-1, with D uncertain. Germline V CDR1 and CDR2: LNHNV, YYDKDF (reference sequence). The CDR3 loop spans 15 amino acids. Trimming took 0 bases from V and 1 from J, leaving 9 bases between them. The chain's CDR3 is CATSRDLTGNTEAFF. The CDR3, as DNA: TGTGCCACCAGCAGAGATTTGACGGGGAACACTGAAGCTTTCTTT.

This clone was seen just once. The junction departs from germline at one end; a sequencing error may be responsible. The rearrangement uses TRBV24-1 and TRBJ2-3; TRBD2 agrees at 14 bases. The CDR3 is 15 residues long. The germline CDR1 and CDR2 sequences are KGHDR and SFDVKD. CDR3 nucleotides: TGTGCCACCAGAGGGACTAGCGGGAGCAGAGATACGCAGTATTTT. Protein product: CATRGTSGSRDTQYF.

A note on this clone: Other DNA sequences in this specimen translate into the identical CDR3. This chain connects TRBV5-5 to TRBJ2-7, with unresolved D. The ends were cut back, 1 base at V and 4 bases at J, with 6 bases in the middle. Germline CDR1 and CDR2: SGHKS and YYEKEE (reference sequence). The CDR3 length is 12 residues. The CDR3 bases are TGTGCCAGCAGCTTGTCAGATTACGAGCAGTACTTC. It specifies CASSLSDYEQYF. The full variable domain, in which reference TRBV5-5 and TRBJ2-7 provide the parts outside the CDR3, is DAGVTQSPTHLIKTRGQQVTLRCSPISGHKSVSWYQQVLGQGPQFIFQYYEKEERGRGNFPDRFSARQFPNYSSELNVNALLLGDSALYLCASSLSDYEQYFGPGTRLTVT.

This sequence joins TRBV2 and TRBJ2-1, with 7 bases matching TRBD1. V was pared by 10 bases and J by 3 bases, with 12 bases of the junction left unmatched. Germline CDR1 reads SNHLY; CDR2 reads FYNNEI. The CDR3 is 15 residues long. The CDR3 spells CATGRGQDLYNEQFF. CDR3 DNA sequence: TGTGCCACCGGCCGAGGACAGGACCTCTACAATGAGCAGTTCTTC. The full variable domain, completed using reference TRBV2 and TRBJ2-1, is EPEVTQTPSHQVTQMGQEVILRCVPISNHLYFYWYRQILGQKVEFLVSFYNNEISEKSEIFDDQFSVERPDGSNFTLKIRSTKLEDSAMYFCATGRGQDLYNEQFFGPGTRLTVL.

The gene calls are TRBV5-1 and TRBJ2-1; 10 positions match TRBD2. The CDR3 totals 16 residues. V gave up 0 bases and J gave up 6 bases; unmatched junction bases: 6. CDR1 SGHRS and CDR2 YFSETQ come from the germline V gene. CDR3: CASSLGLAGVGNEQFF. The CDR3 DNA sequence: TGCGCCAGCAGCTTGGGGCTAGCGGGAGTCGGCAATGAGCAGTTCTTC.

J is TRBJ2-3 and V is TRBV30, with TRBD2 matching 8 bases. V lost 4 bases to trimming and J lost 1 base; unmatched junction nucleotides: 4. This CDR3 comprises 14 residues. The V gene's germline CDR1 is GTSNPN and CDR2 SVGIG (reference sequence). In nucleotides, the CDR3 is TGTGCCTGGATTTATAGCGGGGGCACAGATACGCAGTATTTT. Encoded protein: CAWIYSGGTDTQYF. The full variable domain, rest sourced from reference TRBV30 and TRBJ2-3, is SQTIHQWPATLVQPVGSPLSLECTVEGTSNPNLYWYRQAAGRGLQLLFYSVGIGQISSEVPQNLSASRPQDRQFILSSKKLLLSDSGFYLCAWIYSGGTDTQYFGPGTRLTVL.

CDR3 nucleotides: TGTGCCAGCAGCTTTTCCACTAGCGGGAGGGGTCTTAGCCACGAGCAGTACTTC. This codes for CASSFSTSGRGLSHEQYF. This sequence joins TRBV7-3 and TRBJ2-7, with 13 bases identical to TRBD2. The CDR3 length is 18 residues. Losses at the gene ends were 3 bases for V and 5 bases for J; bases not matched to a gene: 13. Germline V gene lookup returns CDR1 SGHTA and CDR2 FQGTGA. The entire variable domain, with the rest obtained from reference TRBV7-3 and TRBJ2-7, is as follows: GAGVSQTPSNKVTEKGKYVELRCDPISGHTALYWYRQSLGQGPEFLIYFQGTGAADDSGLPNDRFFAVRPEGSVSTLKIQRTERGDSAVYLCASSFSTSGRGLSHEQYFGPGTRLTVT.

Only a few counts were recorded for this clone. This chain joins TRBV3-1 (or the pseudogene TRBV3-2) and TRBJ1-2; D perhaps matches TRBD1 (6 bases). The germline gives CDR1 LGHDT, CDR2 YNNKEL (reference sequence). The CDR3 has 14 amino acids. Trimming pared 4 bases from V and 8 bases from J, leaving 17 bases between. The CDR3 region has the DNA TGTGCCAGCAGCCGCCAAGCAGGGGATCGAGGCTACACCTTC. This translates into CASSRQAGDRGYTF.

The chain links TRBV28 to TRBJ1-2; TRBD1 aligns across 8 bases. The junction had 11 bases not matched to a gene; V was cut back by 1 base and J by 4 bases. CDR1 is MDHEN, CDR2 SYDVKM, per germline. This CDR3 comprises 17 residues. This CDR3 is CASSLSLRTGNLYGYTF. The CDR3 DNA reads TGTGCCAGCAGTTTATCCTTACGGACAGGGAATCTCTATGGCTACACCTTC.

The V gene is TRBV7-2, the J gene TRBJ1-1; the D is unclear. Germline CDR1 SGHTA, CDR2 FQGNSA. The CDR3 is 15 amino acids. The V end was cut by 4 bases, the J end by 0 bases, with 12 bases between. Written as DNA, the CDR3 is TGTGCCAGCAGCTCCGAGTTGCGGCTGAACACTGAAGCTTTCTTT. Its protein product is CASSSELRLNTEAFF. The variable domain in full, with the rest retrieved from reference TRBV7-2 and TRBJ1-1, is GAGVSQSPSNKVTEKGKDVELRCDPISGHTALYWYRQSLGQGLEFLIYFQGNSAPDKSGLPSDRFSAERTGGSVSTLTIQRTQQEDSAVYLCASSSELRLNTEAFFGQGTRLTVV.

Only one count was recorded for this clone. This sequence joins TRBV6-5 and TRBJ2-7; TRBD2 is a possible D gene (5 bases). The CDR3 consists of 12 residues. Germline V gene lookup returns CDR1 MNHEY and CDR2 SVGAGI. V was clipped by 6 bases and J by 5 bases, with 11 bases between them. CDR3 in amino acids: CASRKDFHEQYF. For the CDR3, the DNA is TGTGCCAGCAGGAAGGACTTCCACGAGCAGTACTTC.

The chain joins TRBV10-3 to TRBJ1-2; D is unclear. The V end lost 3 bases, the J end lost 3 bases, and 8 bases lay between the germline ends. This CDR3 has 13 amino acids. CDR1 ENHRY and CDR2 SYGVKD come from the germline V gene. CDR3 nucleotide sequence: TGTGCCATCAGTGACTGGCAGGACTATGGCTACACCTTC. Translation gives CAISDWQDYGYTF.

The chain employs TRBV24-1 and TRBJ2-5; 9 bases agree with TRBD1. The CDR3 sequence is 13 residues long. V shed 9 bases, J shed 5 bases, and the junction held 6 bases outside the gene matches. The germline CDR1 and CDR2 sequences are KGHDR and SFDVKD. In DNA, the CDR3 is TGTGCCACCCGGGACAGGGCGGGCGAGACCCAGTACTTC. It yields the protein CATRDRAGETQYF.

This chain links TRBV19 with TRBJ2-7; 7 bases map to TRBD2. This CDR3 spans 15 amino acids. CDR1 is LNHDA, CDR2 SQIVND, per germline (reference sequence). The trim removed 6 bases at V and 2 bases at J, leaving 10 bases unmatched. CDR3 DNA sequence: TGTGCCAGTAGCCCCACCAGCGGGATACCCTACGAGCAGTACTTC. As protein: CASSPTSGIPYEQYF.

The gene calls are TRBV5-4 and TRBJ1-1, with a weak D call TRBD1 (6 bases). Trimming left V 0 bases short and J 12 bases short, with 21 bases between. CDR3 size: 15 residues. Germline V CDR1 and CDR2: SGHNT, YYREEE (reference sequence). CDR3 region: CASSLDRVPTGLPFF. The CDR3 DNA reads TGTGCCAGCAGCTTGGACAGGGTACCTACCGGTCTGCCTTTCTTT.

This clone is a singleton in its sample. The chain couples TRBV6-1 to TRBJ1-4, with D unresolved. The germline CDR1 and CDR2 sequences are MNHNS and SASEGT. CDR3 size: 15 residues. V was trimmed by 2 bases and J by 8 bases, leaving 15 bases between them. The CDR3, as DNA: TGTGCCAGCAGTGAAATGGAACAGATTGGAGAAAAACTGTTTTTT. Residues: CASSEMEQIGEKLFF.

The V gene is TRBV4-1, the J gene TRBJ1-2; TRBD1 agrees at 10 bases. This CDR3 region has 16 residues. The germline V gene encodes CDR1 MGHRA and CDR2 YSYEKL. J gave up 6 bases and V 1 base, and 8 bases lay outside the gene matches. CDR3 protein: CASSQGPSTGGDGYTF. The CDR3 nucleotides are TGCGCCAGCAGCCAAGGCCCGTCGACAGGGGGCGATGGCTACACCTTC.

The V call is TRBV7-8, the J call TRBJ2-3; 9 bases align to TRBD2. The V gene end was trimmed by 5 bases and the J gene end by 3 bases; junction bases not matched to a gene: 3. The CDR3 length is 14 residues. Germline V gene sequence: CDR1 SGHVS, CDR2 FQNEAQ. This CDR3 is CASSPGLATDTQYF. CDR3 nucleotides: TGTGCCAGCAGCCCGGGACTAGCAACAGATACGCAGTATTTT.

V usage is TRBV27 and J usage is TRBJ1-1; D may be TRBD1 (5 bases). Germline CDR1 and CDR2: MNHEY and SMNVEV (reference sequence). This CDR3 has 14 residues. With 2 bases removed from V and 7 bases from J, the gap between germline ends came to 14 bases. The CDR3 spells CASSLLSRGGEAFF. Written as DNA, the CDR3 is TGTGCCAGCAGTTTACTCTCGAGGGGAGGTGAAGCTTTCTTT.

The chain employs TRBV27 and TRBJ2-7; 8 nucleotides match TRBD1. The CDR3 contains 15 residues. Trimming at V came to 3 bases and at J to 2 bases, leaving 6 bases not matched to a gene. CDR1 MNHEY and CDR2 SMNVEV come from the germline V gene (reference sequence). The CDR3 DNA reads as TGTGCCAGCAGTTTCCTCGACAGGGGACCCTACGAGCAGTACTTC. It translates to CASSFLDRGPYEQYF.